These 6 T cell receptor beta chains came from one sample sequenced in a study of T-cell reconstitution after alpha-beta-depleted transplantation in children. Preparation of the TCRbeta library involved a method that used unique molecular identifiers. TCRdb re-derived calls from the PCR reads in MiXCR, one entry per CDR3 protein. The sample contains hundreds of thousands of distinct CDR3 sequences, approximately 13% of which appear only once. This material consisted of PBMCs, mostly from graft donor cells, taken 360 days after TCRalphabeta/CD19-depleted stem cell transplant. These TCRs come from a male patient under 18 who had a stem cell transplant for acute myeloid leukemia, so the T cells may come from the graft donor.

V is TRBV6-5 and J is TRBJ2-7, with 12 bases lining up with TRBD2. The CDR3 loop spans 18 amino acids. V was pared by 0 bases and J by 2 bases, with 8 bases of the junction left unmatched. CDR1 is MNHEY, CDR2 SVGAGI, per germline. In nucleotides, the CDR3 is TGTGCCAGCAGTTACTCTGGGACTAGCGGGTACCCTACCTACGAGCAGTACTTC. Translating gives CASSYSGTSGYPTYEQYF.

This clonotype was seen only a few times. The chain has TRBV30 and TRBJ1-2; 7 bases fit TRBD1. CDR1 is GTSNPN and CDR2 is SVGIG in the germline V gene (reference sequence). This CDR3 has 14 residues. The ends lost 6 bases at V and 4 bases at J; junction bases unmatched: 11. For the CDR3, the DNA is TGTGCCTGTTACTCCTCGGGGACAGTCTATGGCTACACCTTC. Translating it yields CACYSSGTVYGYTF. Complete variable domain (other parts from reference TRBV30 and TRBJ1-2): SQTIHQWPATLVQPVGSPLSLECTVEGTSNPNLYWYRQAAGRGLQLLFYSVGIGQISSEVPQNLSASRPQDRQFILSSKKLLLSDSGFYLCACYSSGTVYGYTFGSGTRLTVV.

This clonotype was observed many times. The gene calls are TRBV12-3 or TRBV12-4 and TRBJ2-7; 11 bases are shared with TRBD2. The V and J ends lost 6 bases and 1 base, in that order; junction bases with no gene match: 2. The CDR3 is made up of 14 amino acids. The CDR3 coding sequence is TGTGCCAGCAGCCCTAGCGGGAGGTCCTACGAGCAGTACTTC. It codes for CASSPSGRSYEQYF.

This clonotype occurred a few times. The chain uses TRBV4-1 and TRBJ2-1, with D possibly being TRBD2 (6 bases). The CDR3 runs 15 residues. V dropped 4 bases and J dropped 7 bases, with 17 bases sitting between them. CDR1 is MGHRA and CDR2 is YSYEKL in the germline V gene. CDR3 residues: CASSPAGTAFNEQFF. The DNA of the CDR3 is TGCGCCAGCAGCCCCGCGGGGACGGCGTTTAATGAGCAGTTCTTC.

This clonotype was detected only a few times. The chain is built from TRBV19 and TRBJ2-7; TRBD2 might be the D (6 bases). The CDR3 is 15 residues long. Germline CDR1 is LNHDA and CDR2 is SQIVND (reference sequence). Trimming left V 7 bases short and J 0 bases short, with 16 bases between. The CDR3 region has the DNA TGTGCCAGTACCGGGTGGCGGGGAGACTCCTACGAGCAGTACTTC. This sequence encodes CASTGWRGDSYEQYF.

This chain links TRBV20-1 with TRBJ2-1; 11 bases line up with TRBD1. Losses at the gene ends were 3 bases for V and 5 bases for J; bases not matched to a gene: 6. The CDR3 totals 15 residues. Germline-derived CDR1 and CDR2 are DFQATT and SNEGSKA (reference sequence). In DNA, the CDR3 is TGCAGTGCTAGGACGGGACAGGGGGGTAACAATGAGCAGTTCTTC. This sequence encodes CSARTGQGGNNEQFF.